This T cell receptor beta chain emerged from a study of blood T cells in healthy people across ages. A second PCR of 7 to 11 cycles used a sample-barcoded 5' primer and a J-beta primer mix. TCRdb fed the 5' RACE reads into MiXCR, producing one record per CDR3 protein. This table has around 970,000 distinct CDR3 sequences, roughly 47% appearing once. Findings and caveats of the study: In long-lived donors, naive CD4+ cell counts and diversity exceeded those of aged donors.

The CDR3 is 17 residues long. Germline CDR1 reads LGHNA; CDR2 reads YSLEER. The germline V and J ends were trimmed by 3 bases and 9 bases, with 24 bases remaining between them. This clonotype turned up a few times. Antigen specificity is unknown. This chain links TRBV4-3 with TRBJ2-1; D ambiguous. Sequencing used blood. The sequence was obtained from a woman aged 60-75 years in good health. CDR3 protein: CASSHTLGGPAGGEQFF. The CDR3 coding sequence is TGCGCCAGCAGCCATACCCTAGGCGGCCCCGCAGGTGGTGAGCAGTTCTTC.